Described below is a single T cell receptor (beta chain) sequence and its context. Its antigen is currently unknown. Partitioning of CD4+ cells yielded a CD45RA+ naive subset and a CD45RA-negative memory subset. The data belong to a study of shared clonotypes between healthy human individuals. Assay used: immunoSEQ multiplex PCR; TCRdb lists only in-frame clones, some missing. The sample holds millions of clones; roughly nine tenths are singletons and the top ten take 0.14%. The CDR3 is 12 residues long. V was cut by 2 bases and J by 8 bases, with 9 bases left in between. CDR1 is SEHNR, CDR2 FQNEAQ, per germline (reference sequence). Study observations and caveats: Naive subsets usually exceeded memory subsets in estimated richness. Incomplete sequencing of sorted subsets was indicated by rarefaction despite large depth. Lower generation probabilities were found for non-shared clonotypes than for those shared by all four donors.

The sample was naive CD4+ T cells sorted from blood. Subset in this sample: CD45RA+ positively selected. This receptor was taken from a man between 18 and 29 years old in good health. V is TRBV7-9 and J is TRBJ1-2; D is unresolved. The DNA of the CDR3 is TGTGCCAGCAGCTTAAGGATAGTCGGCTACACCTTC. Translated, it gives CASSLRIVGYTF.